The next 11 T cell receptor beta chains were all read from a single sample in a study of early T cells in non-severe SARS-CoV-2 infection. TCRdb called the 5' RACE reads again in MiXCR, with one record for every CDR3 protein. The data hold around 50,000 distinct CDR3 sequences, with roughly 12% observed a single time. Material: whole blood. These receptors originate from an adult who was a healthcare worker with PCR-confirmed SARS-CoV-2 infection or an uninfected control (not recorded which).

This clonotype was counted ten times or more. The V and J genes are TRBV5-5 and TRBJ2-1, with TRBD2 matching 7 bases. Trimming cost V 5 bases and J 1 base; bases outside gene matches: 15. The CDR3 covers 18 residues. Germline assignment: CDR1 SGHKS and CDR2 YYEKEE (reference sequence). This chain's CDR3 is CASSQLVVAGVSYNEQFF. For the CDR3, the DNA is TGTGCCAGCAGTCAGCTCGTGGTGGCGGGGGTGTCCTACAATGAGCAGTTCTTC. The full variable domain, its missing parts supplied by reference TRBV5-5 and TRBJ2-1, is DAGVTQSPTHLIKTRGQQVTLRCSPISGHKSVSWYQQVLGQGPQFIFQYYEKEERGRGNFPDRFSARQFPNYSSELNVNALLLGDSALYLCASSQLVVAGVSYNEQFFGPGTRLTVL.

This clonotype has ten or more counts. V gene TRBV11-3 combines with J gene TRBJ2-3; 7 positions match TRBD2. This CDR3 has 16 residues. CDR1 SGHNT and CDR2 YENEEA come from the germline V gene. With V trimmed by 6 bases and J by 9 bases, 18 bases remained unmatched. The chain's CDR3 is CASSQRWASGTATQYF. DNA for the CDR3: TGTGCCAGCAGTCAGAGGTGGGCTAGCGGTACGGCAACGCAGTATTTT.

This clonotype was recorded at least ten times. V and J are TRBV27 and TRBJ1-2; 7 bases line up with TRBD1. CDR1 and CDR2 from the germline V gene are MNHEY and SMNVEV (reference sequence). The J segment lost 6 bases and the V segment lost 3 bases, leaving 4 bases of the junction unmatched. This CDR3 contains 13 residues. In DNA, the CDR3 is TGTGCCAGCAGTTTTTTAGGGGGCGATGGCTACACCTTC. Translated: CASSFLGGDGYTF.

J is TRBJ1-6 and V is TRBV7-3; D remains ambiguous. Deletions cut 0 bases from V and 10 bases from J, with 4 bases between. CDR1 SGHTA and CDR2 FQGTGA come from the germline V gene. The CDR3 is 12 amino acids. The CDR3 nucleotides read TGTGCCAGCAGCTTAACCGGCTCACCCCTCCACTTT. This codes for CASSLTGSPLHF.

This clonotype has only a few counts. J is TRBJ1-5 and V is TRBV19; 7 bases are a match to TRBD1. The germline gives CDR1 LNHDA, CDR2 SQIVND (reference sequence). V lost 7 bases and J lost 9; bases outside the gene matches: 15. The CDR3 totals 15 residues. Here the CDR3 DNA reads TGTGCCAGTAAAAACTCGGGACAGATTCAGGGGCCCCAGCATTTT. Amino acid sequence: CASKNSGQIQGPQHF.

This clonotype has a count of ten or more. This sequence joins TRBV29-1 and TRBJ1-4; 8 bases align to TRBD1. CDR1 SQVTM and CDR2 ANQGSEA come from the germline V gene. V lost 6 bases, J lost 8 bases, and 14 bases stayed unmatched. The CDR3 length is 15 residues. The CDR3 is CSVGIGTGLREKLFF. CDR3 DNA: TGCAGCGTGGGAATCGGGACAGGTTTACGGGAAAAACTGTTTTTT.

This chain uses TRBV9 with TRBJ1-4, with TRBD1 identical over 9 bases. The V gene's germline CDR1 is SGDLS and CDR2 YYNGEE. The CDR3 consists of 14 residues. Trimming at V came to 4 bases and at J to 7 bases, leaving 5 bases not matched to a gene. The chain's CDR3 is CASSITGGGEKLFF. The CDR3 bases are TGTGCCAGCAGCATCACAGGGGGCGGTGAAAAACTGTTTTTT.

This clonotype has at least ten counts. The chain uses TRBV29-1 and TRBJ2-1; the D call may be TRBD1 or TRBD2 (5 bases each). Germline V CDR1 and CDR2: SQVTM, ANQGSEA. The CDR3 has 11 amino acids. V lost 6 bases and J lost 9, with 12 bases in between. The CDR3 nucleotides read TGCAGCGTCGGGACCTGGGGTGAGCAGTTCTTC. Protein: CSVGTWGEQFF.

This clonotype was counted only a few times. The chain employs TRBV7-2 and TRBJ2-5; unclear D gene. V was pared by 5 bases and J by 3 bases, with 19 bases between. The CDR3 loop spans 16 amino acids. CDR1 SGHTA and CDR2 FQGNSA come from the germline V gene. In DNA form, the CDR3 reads TGTGCCAGCAGCGCTAGGGCGGACGGTCCAAAAGAGACCCAGTACTTC. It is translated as CASSARADGPKETQYF.

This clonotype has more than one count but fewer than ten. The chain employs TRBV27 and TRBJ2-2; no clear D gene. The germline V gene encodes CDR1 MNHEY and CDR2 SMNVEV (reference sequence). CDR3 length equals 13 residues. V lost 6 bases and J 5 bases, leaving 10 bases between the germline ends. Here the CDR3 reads CASRDRSTGELFF. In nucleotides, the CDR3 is TGTGCCAGCAGAGACCGAAGTACCGGGGAGCTGTTTTTT.

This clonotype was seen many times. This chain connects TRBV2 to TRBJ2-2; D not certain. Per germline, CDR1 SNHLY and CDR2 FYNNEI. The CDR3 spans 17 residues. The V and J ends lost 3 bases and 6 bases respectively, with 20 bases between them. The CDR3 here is CASSETESPLFAGELFF. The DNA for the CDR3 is TGTGCCAGCAGTGAGACTGAGTCGCCCCTTTTTGCCGGGGAGCTGTTTTTT.